This T cell receptor (beta chain) was obtained from a study of cytomegalovirus exposure and HLA in healthy donors. Study results and caveats: First-cohort TCR clusters tended to co-occur in the approximately 120 validation repertoires, a later analysis found. The dataset shows that most TCR sequences were rare, while some public TCRs occurred in many donors. The study flagged about 160 TCR beta chains as cytomegalovirus-associated.

The CDR3 extends over 14 amino acids. Germline assignment: CDR1 MNHEY and CDR2 SVGAGI. The V gene end was trimmed by 7 bases and the J gene end by 0 bases; junction bases not matched to a gene: 4. As concerns this clone: Antigen specificity is unknown.

Produced via immunoSEQ multiplex PCR; TCRdb's table is partial and in-frame only. The sample contains tens of thousands of clones, 94% of which appear only once. The chain has TRBV6-5 and TRBJ2-3, with 7 bases fitting TRBD2. Sequencing was performed on PBMCs. The receptor comes from a young woman in good health and CMV-seropositive. In nucleotides, the CDR3 is TGTGCCAGCAAGCGGGGACTCAGCACAGATACGCAGTATTTT. Its protein product is CASKRGLSTDTQYF.